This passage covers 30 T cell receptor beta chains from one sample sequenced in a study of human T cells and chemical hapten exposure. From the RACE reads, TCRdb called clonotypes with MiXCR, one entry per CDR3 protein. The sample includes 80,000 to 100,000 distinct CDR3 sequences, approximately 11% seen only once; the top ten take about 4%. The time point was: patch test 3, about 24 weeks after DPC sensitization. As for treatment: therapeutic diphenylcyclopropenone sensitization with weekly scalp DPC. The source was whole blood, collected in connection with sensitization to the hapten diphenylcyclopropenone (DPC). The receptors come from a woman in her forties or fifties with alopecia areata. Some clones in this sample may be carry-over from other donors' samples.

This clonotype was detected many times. As DNA, the CDR3 is TGTGCCAGCAGTTTAAAGGAAGTGAGGGCTGACCAGCCCCAGCATTTT. This gives the protein CASSLKEVRADQPQHF. J is TRBJ1-5 and V is TRBV12-3 or TRBV12-4; D gene unclear. Between the trimmed V and J ends, which lost 2 bases and 7 bases, there was a span of 18 bases. CDR3 length: 16 amino acids.

The CDR3 loop reads CASTLSLGERRELFF. The CDR3 nucleotides read TGTGCCAGCACCCTTTCGCTCGGGGAGCGTCGGGAGCTGTTTTTT. The gene calls are TRBV28 and TRBJ2-2; perhaps TRBD2 as D (5 bases). V was trimmed by 7 bases and J by 9 bases, leaving 21 bases between them. The length of the CDR3 is 15 residues. The germline V gene has CDR1 MDHEN and CDR2 SYDVKM.

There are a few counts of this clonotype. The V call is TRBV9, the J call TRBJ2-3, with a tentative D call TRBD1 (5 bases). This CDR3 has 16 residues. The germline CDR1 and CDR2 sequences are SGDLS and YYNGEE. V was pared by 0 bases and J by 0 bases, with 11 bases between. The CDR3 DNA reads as TGTGCCAGCAGCGTAGTAGGGGCGGCGAGCACAGATACGCAGTATTTT. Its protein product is CASSVVGAASTDTQYF.

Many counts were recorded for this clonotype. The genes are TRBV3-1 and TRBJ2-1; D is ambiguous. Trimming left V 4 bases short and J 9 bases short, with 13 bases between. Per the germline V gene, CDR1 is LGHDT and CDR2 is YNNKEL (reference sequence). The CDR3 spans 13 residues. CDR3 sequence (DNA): TGTGCCAGCAGCCTCCGGGCGGCTGGTGAGCAGTTCTTC. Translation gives CASSLRAAGEQFF.

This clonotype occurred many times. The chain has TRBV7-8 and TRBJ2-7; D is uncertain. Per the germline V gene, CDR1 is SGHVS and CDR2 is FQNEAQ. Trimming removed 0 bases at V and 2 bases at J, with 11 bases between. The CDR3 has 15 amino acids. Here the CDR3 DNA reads TGTGCCAGCAGCTTAGCCTCCAGGATCACCTACGAGCAGTACTTC. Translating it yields CASSLASRITYEQYF.

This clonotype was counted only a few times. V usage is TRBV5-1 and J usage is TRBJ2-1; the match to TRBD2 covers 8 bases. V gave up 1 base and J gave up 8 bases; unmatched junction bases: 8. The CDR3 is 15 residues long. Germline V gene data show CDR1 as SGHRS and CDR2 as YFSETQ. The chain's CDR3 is CASSLIGGRFDEQFF. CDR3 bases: TGCGCCAGCAGCTTGATCGGCGGGAGGTTCGATGAGCAGTTCTTC.

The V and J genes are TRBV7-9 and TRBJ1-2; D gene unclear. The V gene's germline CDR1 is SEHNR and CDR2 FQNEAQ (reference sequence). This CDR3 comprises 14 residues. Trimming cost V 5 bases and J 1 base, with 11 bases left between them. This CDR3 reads CASSLSSVNYGYTF. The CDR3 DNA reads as TGTGCCAGCAGCCTCTCGTCCGTTAACTATGGCTACACCTTC.

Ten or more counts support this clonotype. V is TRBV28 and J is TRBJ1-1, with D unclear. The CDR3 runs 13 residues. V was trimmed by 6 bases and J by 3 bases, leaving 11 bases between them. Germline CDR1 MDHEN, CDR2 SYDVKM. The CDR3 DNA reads TGTGCCAGCAGGCTACCGACGTACACTGAAGCTTTCTTT. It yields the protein CASRLPTYTEAFF.

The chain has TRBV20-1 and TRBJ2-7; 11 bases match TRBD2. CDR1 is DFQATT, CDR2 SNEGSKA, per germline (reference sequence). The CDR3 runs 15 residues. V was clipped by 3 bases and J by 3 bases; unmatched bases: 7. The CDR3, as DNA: TGCAGTGCTAGGGCGACTAGCGGGAAGGGCTACGAGCAGTACTTC. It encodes CSARATSGKGYEQYF.

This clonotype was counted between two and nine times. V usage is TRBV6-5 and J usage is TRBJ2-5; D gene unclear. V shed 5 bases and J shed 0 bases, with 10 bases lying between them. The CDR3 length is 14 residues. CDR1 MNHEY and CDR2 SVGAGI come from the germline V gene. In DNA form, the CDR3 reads TGTGCCAGCAGTCACCGACATCACCAAGAGACCCAGTACTTC. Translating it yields CASSHRHHQETQYF.

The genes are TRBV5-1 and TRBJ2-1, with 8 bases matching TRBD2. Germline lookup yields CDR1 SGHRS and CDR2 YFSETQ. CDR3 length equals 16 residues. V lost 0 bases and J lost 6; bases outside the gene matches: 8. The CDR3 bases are TGCGCCAGCAGCTTGGTCGGGACTAGTTTGGGCAATGAGCAGTTCTTC. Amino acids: CASSLVGTSLGNEQFF.

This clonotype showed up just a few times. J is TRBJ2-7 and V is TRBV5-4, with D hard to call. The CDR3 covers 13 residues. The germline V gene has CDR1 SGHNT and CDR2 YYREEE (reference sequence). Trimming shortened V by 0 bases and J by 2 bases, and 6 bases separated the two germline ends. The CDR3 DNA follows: TGTGCCAGCAGCTTGGACAGTCCCTACGAGCAGTACTTC. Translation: CASSLDSPYEQYF.

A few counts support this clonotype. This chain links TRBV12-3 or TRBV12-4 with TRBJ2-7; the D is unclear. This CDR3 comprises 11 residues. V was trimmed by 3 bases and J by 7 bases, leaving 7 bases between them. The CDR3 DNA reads TGTGCCAGCAGTTTGAACGGAGAGCAGTACTTC. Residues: CASSLNGEQYF.

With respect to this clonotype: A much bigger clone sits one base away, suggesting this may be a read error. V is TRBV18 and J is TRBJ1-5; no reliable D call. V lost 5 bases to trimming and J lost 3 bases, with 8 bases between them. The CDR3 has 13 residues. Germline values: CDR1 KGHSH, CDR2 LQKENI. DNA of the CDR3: TGTGCCAGCTCATTAGGCGTCAATCAGCCCCAGCATTTT. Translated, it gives CASSLGVNQPQHF. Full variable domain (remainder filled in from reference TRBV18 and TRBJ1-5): NAGVMQNPRHLVRRRGQEARLRCSPMKGHSHVYWYRQLPEEGLKFMVYLQKENIIDESGMPKERFSAEFPKEGPSILRIQQVVRGDSAAYFCASSLGVNQPQHFGDGTRLSIL.

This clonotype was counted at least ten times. The CDR3, as DNA: TGTGCCAGCAGCTTTAGACATGCCGGGGAGCTGTTTTTT. As protein: CASSFRHAGELFF. The chain carries TRBV7-9 and TRBJ2-2; unclear D gene. Trimming removed 3 bases at V and 6 bases at J, with 8 bases between. The CDR3 covers 13 residues. From germline, CDR1 is SEHNR and CDR2 FQNEAQ (reference sequence).

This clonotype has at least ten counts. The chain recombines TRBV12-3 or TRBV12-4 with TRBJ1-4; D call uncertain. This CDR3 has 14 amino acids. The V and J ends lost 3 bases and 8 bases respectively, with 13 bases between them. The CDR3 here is CASSFRPDGEKLFF. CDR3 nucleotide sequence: TGTGCCAGCAGTTTCAGACCAGATGGGGAAAAACTGTTTTTT.

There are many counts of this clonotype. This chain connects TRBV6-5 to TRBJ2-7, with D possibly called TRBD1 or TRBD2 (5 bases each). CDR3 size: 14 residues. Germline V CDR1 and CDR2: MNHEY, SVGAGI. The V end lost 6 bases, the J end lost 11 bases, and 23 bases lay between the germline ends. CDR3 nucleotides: TGTGCCAGCAGGCCTATCGGGACGGCCCTACAAAAGTACTTC. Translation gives CASRPIGTALQKYF.

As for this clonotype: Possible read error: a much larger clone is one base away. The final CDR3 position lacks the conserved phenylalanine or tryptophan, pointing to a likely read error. The CDR3 sequence: CASSAQGKAGELFL. For the CDR3, the DNA is TGTGCCAGCAGTGCGCAGGGGAAAGCCGGGGAGCTGTTTTTA. The chain uses TRBV6-1 and TRBJ2-2; possible D gene TRBD1, 6 bases. With 4 bases removed from V and 6 bases from J, the gap between germline ends came to 12 bases. Germline V gives CDR1 MNHNS, CDR2 SASEGT. The CDR3 extends over 14 amino acids.

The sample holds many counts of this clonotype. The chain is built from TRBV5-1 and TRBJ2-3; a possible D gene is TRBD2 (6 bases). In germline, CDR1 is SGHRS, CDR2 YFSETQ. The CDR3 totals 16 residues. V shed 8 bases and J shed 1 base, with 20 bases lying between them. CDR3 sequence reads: CASRLGAGGGTDTQYF. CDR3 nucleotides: TGCGCCAGTCGACTAGGGGCCGGAGGCGGCACAGATACGCAGTATTTT.

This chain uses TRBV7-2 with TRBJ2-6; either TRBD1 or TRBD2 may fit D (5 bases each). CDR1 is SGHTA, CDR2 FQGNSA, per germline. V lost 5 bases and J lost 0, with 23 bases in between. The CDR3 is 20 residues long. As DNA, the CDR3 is TGTGCCAGCAGCGTTCCCCCTGGCAGGGACCCCCTCTCTGGGGCCAACGTCCTGACTTTC. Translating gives CASSVPPGRDPLSGANVLTF.

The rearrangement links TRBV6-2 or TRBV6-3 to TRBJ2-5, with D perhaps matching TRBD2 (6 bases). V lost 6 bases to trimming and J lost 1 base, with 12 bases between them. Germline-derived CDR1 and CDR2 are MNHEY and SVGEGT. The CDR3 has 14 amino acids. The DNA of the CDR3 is TGTGCCAGCAGACTCCGGGACTTCCAAGAGACCCAGTACTTC. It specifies CASRLRDFQETQYF.

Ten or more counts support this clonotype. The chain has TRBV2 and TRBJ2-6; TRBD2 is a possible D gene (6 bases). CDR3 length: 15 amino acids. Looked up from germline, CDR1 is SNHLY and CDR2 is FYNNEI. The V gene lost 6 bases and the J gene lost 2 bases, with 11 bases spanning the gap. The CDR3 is CASSRLGAGANVLTF. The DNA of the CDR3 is TGTGCCAGCAGCCGACTAGGGGCTGGGGCCAACGTCCTGACTTTC.

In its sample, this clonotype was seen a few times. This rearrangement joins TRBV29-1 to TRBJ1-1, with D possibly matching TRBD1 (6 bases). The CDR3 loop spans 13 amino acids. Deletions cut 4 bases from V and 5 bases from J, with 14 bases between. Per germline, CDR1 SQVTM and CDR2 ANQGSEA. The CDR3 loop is CSVVQGLGTEAFF. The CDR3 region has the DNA TGCAGCGTTGTGCAGGGGCTGGGGACTGAAGCTTTCTTT.

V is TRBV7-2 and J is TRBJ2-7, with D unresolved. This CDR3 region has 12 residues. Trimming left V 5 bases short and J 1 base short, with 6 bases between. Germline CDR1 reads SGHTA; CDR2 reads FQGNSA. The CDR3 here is CASSPPSYEQYF. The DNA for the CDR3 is TGTGCCAGCAGCCCGCCATCCTACGAGCAGTACTTC.

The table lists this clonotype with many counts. CDR3 region: CASSLDRSFDEQFF. The CDR3 coding sequence is TGTGCCAGCAGCTTAGACAGAAGTTTCGATGAGCAGTTCTTC. The V call is TRBV7-2, the J call TRBJ2-1, with D unclear. The V gene's germline CDR1 is SGHTA and CDR2 FQGNSA. With 1 base removed from V and 8 bases from J, the gap between germline ends came to 12 bases. CDR3 size: 14 residues.

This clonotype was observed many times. CDR3 nucleotide sequence: TGTGCCAGCAGTGTGGAAGAGGCCGATGAGCAGTTCTTC. Translated, it gives CASSVEEADEQFF. V usage is TRBV6-4 and J usage is TRBJ2-1; D remains unclear. Per the germline V gene, CDR1 is MRHNA and CDR2 is SNTAGT. Trimming took off 4 bases at V and 8 bases at J, with 12 bases between the two ends. This CDR3 is 13 amino acids long.

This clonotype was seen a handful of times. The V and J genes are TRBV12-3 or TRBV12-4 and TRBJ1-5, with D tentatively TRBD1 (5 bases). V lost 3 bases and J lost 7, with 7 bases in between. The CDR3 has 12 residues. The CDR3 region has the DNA TGTGCCAGCAGTTTTGGGGGACAGCCCCAGCATTTT. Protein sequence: CASSFGGQPQHF.

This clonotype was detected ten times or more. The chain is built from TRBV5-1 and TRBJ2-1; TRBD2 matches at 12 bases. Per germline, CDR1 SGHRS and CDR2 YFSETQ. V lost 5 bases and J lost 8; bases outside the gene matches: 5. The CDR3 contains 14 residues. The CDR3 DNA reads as TGCGCCAGCAGAGTCCTAGCGGGAGGGTATGAGCAGTTCTTC. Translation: CASRVLAGGYEQFF.

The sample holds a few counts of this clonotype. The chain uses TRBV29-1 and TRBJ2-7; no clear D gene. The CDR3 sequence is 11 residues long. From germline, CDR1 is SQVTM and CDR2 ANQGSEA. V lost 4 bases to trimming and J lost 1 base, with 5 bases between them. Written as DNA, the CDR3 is TGCAGCGTTGGGGAATCCTACGAGCAGTACTTC. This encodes CSVGESYEQYF.

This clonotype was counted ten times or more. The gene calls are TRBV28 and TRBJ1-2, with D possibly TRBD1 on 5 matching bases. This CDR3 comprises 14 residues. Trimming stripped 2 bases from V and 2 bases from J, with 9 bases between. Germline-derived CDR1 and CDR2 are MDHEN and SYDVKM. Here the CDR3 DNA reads TGTGCCAGCAGTTTAGAACAGGCAAACTATGGCTACACCTTC. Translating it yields CASSLEQANYGYTF.